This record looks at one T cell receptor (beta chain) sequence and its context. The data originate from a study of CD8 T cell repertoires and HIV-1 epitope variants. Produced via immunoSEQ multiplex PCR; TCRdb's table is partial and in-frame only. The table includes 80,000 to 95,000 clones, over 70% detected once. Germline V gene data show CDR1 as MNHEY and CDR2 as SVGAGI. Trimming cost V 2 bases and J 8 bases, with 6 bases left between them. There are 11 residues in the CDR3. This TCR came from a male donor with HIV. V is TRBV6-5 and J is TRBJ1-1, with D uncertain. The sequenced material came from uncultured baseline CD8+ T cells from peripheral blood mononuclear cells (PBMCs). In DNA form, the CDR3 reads TGTGCCAGCAGTTACAAGCGGGAAGCTTTCTTT. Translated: CASSYKREAFF.